The 29 T cell receptor beta chains presented below share a single source sample, sequenced in a study of CD8 T cells in Susac syndrome. After extraction with the RNeasy kit, roughly 0.45 to 1 ug of the RNA was reverse transcribed using random hexamers. TCRdb used MiXCR to reprocess the immunoSEQ multiplex PCR reads, holding one entry per CDR3 protein. The sample includes approximately 120,000 distinct CDR3 sequences, 90% to 95% of them seen just once. What was sequenced was CD8+ T cells from PBMCs. The receptors were sampled from a human donor with Susac syndrome.

The chain uses TRBV21-1 and TRBJ2-1; the DNA was not compared with TRBD1, the D call given in the table. TRBV21-1 is recorded as a pseudogene. The CDR3 totals 15 residues. The CDR3 region is CASNPGTDRPNEQFF. The CDR3 nucleotides read TGTGCCAGCAACCCCGGGACCGATAGGCCCAATGAGCAGTTCTTC.

In this sample, this clonotype turned up a few times. The chain joins TRBV6-1 to TRBJ1-5, with D unclear. Per the germline V gene, CDR1 is MNHNS and CDR2 is SASEGT. The CDR3 totals 15 residues. V lost 1 base and J 6 bases, leaving 13 bases between the germline ends. CDR3 sequence: CASSEDQGGAQPQHF. Written as DNA, the CDR3 is TGTGCCAGCAGTGAAGACCAAGGAGGAGCTCAGCCCCAGCATTTT.

The chain combines TRBV7-9 with TRBJ2-7; D gene uncertain. The CDR3 runs to 14 residues. Between the trimmed V and J ends, which lost 5 bases and 0 bases, there was a span of 11 bases. CDR1 and CDR2 from the germline V gene are SEHNR and FQNEAQ (reference sequence). Here the CDR3 reads CASSPAENSYEQYF. DNA of the CDR3: TGTGCCAGCAGCCCAGCCGAGAACTCCTACGAGCAGTACTTC.

The V call is TRBV6-4, the J call TRBJ2-3; no clear D. Trimming shortened V by 0 bases and J by 2 bases, and 3 bases separated the two germline ends. The CDR3 has 13 amino acids. CDR1 is MRHNA, CDR2 SNTAGT, per germline. CDR3 DNA: TGTGCCAGCAGTGACTCGGTCACAGATACGCAGTATTTT. This codes for CASSDSVTDTQYF.

This chain uses TRBV12-5 with TRBJ2-6; D call uncertain. Germline CDR1 reads LGHNT; CDR2 reads FRNRAP. This CDR3 region has 16 residues. V lost 6 bases and J lost 0, with 12 bases in between. CDR3 sequence: CASGPPGVSGANVLTF. As DNA, the CDR3 is TGTGCTAGTGGCCCCCCTGGGGTCTCTGGGGCCAACGTCCTGACTTTC.

V is TRBV20-1 and J is TRBJ2-3; 9 nucleotides match TRBD2. Germline V CDR1 and CDR2: DFQATT, SNEGSKA (reference sequence). This CDR3 is built from 19 residues. V lost 6 bases to trimming and J lost 1 base; unmatched junction nucleotides: 20. The CDR3 coding sequence is TGCAGTGCCATGAGCTCTAGCGGGGTCATAATCAGGGGCACAGATACGCAGTATTTT. As protein: CSAMSSSGVIIRGTDTQYF.

This clonotype was observed a handful of times. The genes are TRBV7-9 and TRBJ2-3, with D maybe TRBD2 (6 bases). The CDR3 has 15 amino acids. Germline loops: CDR1 SEHNR, CDR2 FQNEAQ (reference sequence). Deletions cut 1 base from V and 1 base from J, with 9 bases between. DNA for the CDR3: TGTGCCAGCAGCTTAGTCGGAGGGGGCACAGATACGCAGTATTTT. It specifies CASSLVGGGTDTQYF.

This chain links TRBV12-3 or TRBV12-4 with TRBJ1-2; possible D gene TRBD1, 5 bases. V lost 3 bases to trimming and J lost 4 bases, with 12 bases between them. The CDR3 runs 14 residues. The CDR3 protein is CASSFLRGPYGYTF. The CDR3 DNA is TGTGCCAGCAGTTTCCTCCGGGGACCCTATGGCTACACCTTC.

The rearrangement joins TRBV29-1 to TRBJ2-1, with 8 bases aligning to TRBD2. This CDR3 contains 14 residues. J lost 6 bases, V lost 3 bases, and 7 bases had no gene match. Germline V gives CDR1 SQVTM, CDR2 ANQGSEA. CDR3 sequence: CSVDSGGPGNEQFF. CDR3 sequence (DNA): TGCAGCGTTGATTCGGGAGGGCCAGGCAATGAGCAGTTCTTC.

The genes are TRBV27 and TRBJ2-1; D might be TRBD2 (6 bases). The length of the CDR3 is 15 residues. V was pared by 5 bases and J by 4 bases, with 15 bases between. CDR1 and CDR2 (germline): MNHEY, SMNVEV (reference sequence). Here the CDR3 reads CASSIGSLGYNEQFF. CDR3 sequence (DNA): TGTGCCAGCAGTATCGGGAGCCTGGGTTACAATGAGCAGTTCTTC.

V usage is TRBV5-6 and J usage is TRBJ2-5, with 10 bases matching TRBD1. Trimming at V came to 3 bases and at J to 3 bases, leaving 5 bases not matched to a gene. CDR1 is SGHDT and CDR2 is YYEEEE in the germline V gene. This CDR3 has 15 residues. The CDR3: CASSSSGTGEETQYF. As DNA, the CDR3 is TGTGCCAGCAGCTCATCCGGGACAGGGGAAGAGACCCAGTACTTC.

The chain carries TRBV29-1 and TRBJ2-3, with D perhaps matching TRBD1 (6 bases). The length of the CDR3 is 14 residues. V gave up 4 bases and J gave up 2 bases, with 13 bases separating them. Germline V gives CDR1 SQVTM, CDR2 ANQGSEA. The CDR3 spells CSVAGQFTTDTQYF. Here the CDR3 DNA reads TGCAGCGTTGCCGGACAGTTCACCACAGATACGCAGTATTTT.

The chain recombines TRBV3-1 with TRBJ2-7; TRBD1 matches at 9 bases. Germline lookup yields CDR1 LGHDT and CDR2 YNNKEL (reference sequence). V shed 1 base, J shed 3 bases, and the junction held 7 bases outside the gene matches. The length of the CDR3 is 16 residues. The CDR3 region is CASSQGVGTGIYEQYF. As DNA, the CDR3 is TGTGCCAGCAGCCAAGGTGTAGGGACAGGGATCTACGAGCAGTACTTC.

The chain has TRBV5-1 and TRBJ2-7, with D perhaps TRBD1 or TRBD2 (6 bases each). The CDR3 has 17 residues. The V gene's germline CDR1 is SGHRS and CDR2 YFSETQ. V lost 4 bases and J lost 1, with 21 bases in between. The CDR3 is CASSLGGGSGSSYEQYF. DNA for the CDR3: TGCGCCAGCAGCCTTGGAGGGGGGTCAGGATCGTCCTACGAGCAGTACTTC. Supplemented by reference TRBV5-1 and TRBJ2-7, the full variable domain reads KAGVTQTPRYLIKTRGQQVTLSCSPISGHRSVSWYQQTPGQGLQFLFEYFSETQRNKGNFPGRFSGRQFSNSRSEMNVSTLELGDSALYLCASSLGGGSGSSYEQYFGPGTRLTVT.

This clonotype was picked up one time. This chain links TRBV12-3 or TRBV12-4 with TRBJ1-1; no clear D gene. Trimming stripped 5 bases from V and 4 bases from J, with 14 bases between. This CDR3 has 14 amino acids. In DNA, the CDR3 is TGTGCCAGCAGTCCGACACGTTTTTCCACTGAAGCTTTCTTT. It yields the protein CASSPTRFSTEAFF.

The chain employs TRBV6-1 and TRBJ1-4; no clear D. CDR1 is MNHNS and CDR2 is SASEGT in the germline V gene. This CDR3 is built from 15 residues. With 1 base removed from V and 0 bases from J, the gap between germline ends came to 6 bases. CDR3: CASSEDSATNEKLFF. CDR3 sequence (DNA): TGTGCCAGCAGTGAAGACAGTGCAACTAATGAAAAACTGTTTTTT.

The chain joins TRBV7-8 to TRBJ2-1; perhaps TRBD2 as D (6 bases). Germline V gene data show CDR1 as SGHVS and CDR2 as FQNEAQ. Trimming took 5 bases from V and 6 from J, leaving 14 bases between them. The CDR3 contains 14 residues. CDR3 bases: TGTGCCAGCAGCCCTCGATCGACTAGCAATGAGCAGTTCTTC. Protein: CASSPRSTSNEQFF.

Only one count was recorded for this clonotype. The rearrangement joins TRBV20-1 to TRBJ2-3; D is possibly TRBD2 (7 bases). Germline V gene data show CDR1 as DFQATT and CDR2 as SNEGSKA (reference sequence). Trimming shortened V by 5 bases and J by 3 bases, and 15 bases separated the two germline ends. This CDR3 spans 14 amino acids. CDR3 coding DNA: TGCAGTGCTGGGTCGGGGGGCGGGACAGATACGCAGTATTTT. As protein: CSAGSGGGTDTQYF.

This clonotype has just one count. The chain recombines TRBV20-1 with TRBJ2-5; D perhaps matches TRBD1 (5 bases). The CDR3 length is 12 residues. In germline, CDR1 is DFQATT, CDR2 SNEGSKA (reference sequence). V was shortened by 5 bases and J by 5 bases, with 12 bases between the two germline ends. In DNA, the CDR3 is TGCAGTGCTCGTCAACCAGGGGAGACCCAGTACTTC. Encoded protein: CSARQPGETQYF.

The V call is TRBV4-2, the J call TRBJ2-1; 10 bases align to TRBD2. Looked up from germline, CDR1 is LGHNA and CDR2 is YNFKEQ. This CDR3 contains 15 residues. The V segment lost 8 bases and the J segment 4 bases; nucleotides outside the gene matches: 8. CDR3 bases: TGTGCCAGCGTATCCGGGACTAGCGCTTACAATGAGCAGTTCTTC. This translates into CASVSGTSAYNEQFF.

This clonotype was seen only once. This rearrangement joins TRBV25-1 to TRBJ1-4; 7 nucleotides agree with TRBD1. V lost 7 bases and J lost 7; bases outside the gene matches: 9. CDR1 and CDR2 from the germline V gene are MGHDK and SYGVNS. The length of the CDR3 is 14 residues. The CDR3 reads CASTGDREIEKLFF. As DNA, the CDR3 is TGTGCCAGCACGGGCGACAGGGAGATTGAAAAACTGTTTTTT.

This chain uses TRBV12-3 or TRBV12-4 with TRBJ1-5; the match to TRBD1 covers 8 bases. The CDR3 extends over 16 amino acids. Trimming at V came to 6 bases and at J to 0 bases, leaving 7 bases not matched to a gene. CDR3 DNA: TGTGCCAGCAGCAAGACAGGGGTCGATAGCAATCAGCCCCAGCATTTT. Translation gives CASSKTGVDSNQPQHF.

This chain uses TRBV5-1 with TRBJ2-5; D is unclear. The V gene lost 4 bases and the J gene lost 4 bases, with 14 bases spanning the gap. The germline CDR1 and CDR2 sequences are SGHRS and YFSETQ. The CDR3 has 14 residues. The CDR3: CASSLLGSRETQYF. CDR3 coding DNA: TGCGCCAGCAGCCTGCTGGGGTCGAGAGAGACCCAGTACTTC.

The chain joins TRBV28 to TRBJ1-5, with 9 bases aligning to TRBD1. CDR3 length: 18 residues. CDR1 is MDHEN and CDR2 is SYDVKM in the germline V gene. With 5 bases clipped from V and 4 bases from J, the junction kept 15 bases outside the gene matches. Written as DNA, the CDR3 is TGTGCCAGCAGTAGGACAGGGGCCTTAACAATTACAAATCAGCCCCAGCATTTT. It specifies CASSRTGALTITNQPQHF.

The chain employs TRBV11-1 and TRBJ1-4; a possible D gene is TRBD1 (5 bases). This CDR3 contains 18 residues. The ends were cut back, 5 bases at V and 10 bases at J, with 29 bases in the middle. Per the germline V gene, CDR1 is SGHAT and CDR2 is FQDESV (reference sequence). The CDR3 protein is CASSQPGTDPQKSGKLFF. The CDR3 DNA is TGTGCCAGCAGCCAACCCGGGACGGACCCCCAGAAATCTGGAAAACTGTTTTTT.

The chain links TRBV9 to TRBJ2-5; tentatively, D is TRBD2 (5 bases). The CDR3 runs to 14 residues. V was pared by 4 bases and J by 5 bases, with 15 bases between. Germline V CDR1 and CDR2: SGDLS, YYNGEE. The CDR3 sequence is CASSSAVGRETQYF. The DNA of the CDR3 is TGTGCCAGCAGCTCAGCGGTAGGGCGGGAGACCCAGTACTTC.

In DNA, the CDR3 is TGTGCCAGTGATACGGGGGACAGCTCCTACAATGAGCAGTTCTTC. It is translated as CASDTGDSSYNEQFF. The chain has TRBV19 and TRBJ2-1; possibly TRBD1 for D (7 bases). This CDR3 has 15 residues. Trimming left V 8 bases short and J 0 bases short, with 14 bases between. Germline CDR1 and CDR2: LNHDA and SQIVND (reference sequence). The whole variable domain, remainder taken from reference TRBV19 and TRBJ2-1, is DGGITQSPKYLFRKEGQNVTLSCEQNLNHDAMYWYRQDPGQGLRLIYYSQIVNDFQKGDIAEGYSVSREKKESFPLTVTSAQKNPTAFYLCASDTGDSSYNEQFFGPGTRLTVL.

The rearrangement links TRBV9 to TRBJ2-5, with 12 bases that match TRBD2. This CDR3 spans 19 amino acids. V lost 0 bases, J lost 4 bases, and 13 bases stayed unmatched. Per germline, CDR1 SGDLS and CDR2 YYNGEE. The CDR3 loop is CASSVGTSGIGFIGETQYF. The CDR3 DNA follows: TGTGCCAGCAGCGTAGGGACTAGCGGGATCGGGTTTATAGGAGAGACCCAGTACTTC.

V is TRBV9 and J is TRBJ2-1, with unresolved D. Between the trimmed V and J ends, which lost 0 bases and 5 bases, there was a span of 6 bases. The CDR3 contains 13 residues. CDR1 is SGDLS, CDR2 YYNGEE, per germline. The CDR3 coding sequence is TGTGCCAGCAGCGTAGCCGGAGACAATGAGCAGTTCTTC. This encodes CASSVAGDNEQFF.